This entry lists 28 T cell receptor beta chains sequenced from one sample in a study of patients and donors after allogeneic stem cell transplantation. From the RT-PCR reads, TCRdb called clonotypes with MiXCR, one entry per CDR3 protein. This sample yields roughly 940,000 distinct CDR3 sequences, of which about a sixth are seen a single time; around 6% belongs to the top ten. Sample: blood, either unsorted or a sorted T cell fraction (not recorded which). The receptors come from a human donor who was either an allogeneic HSCT recipient or a stem cell or donor lymphocyte infusion donor (not recorded which). It is not recorded whose cells these are; they may come from a transplant donor.

This clonotype was seen a handful of times. V is TRBV6-1 and J is TRBJ2-1, with 8 bases identical to TRBD2. In germline, CDR1 is MNHNS, CDR2 SASEGT. This CDR3 is built from 14 residues. V lost 3 bases and J lost 6; bases outside the gene matches: 4. CDR3 bases: TGTGCCAGCAGTGACACGGGAGGGCTCAATGAGCAGTTCTTC. It is translated as CASSDTGGLNEQFF.

This rearrangement joins TRBV11-1 to TRBJ1-1; D is unresolved. There are 14 residues in the CDR3. CDR1 is SGHAT, CDR2 FQDESV, per germline (reference sequence). V gave up 7 bases and J gave up 3 bases, with 15 bases separating them. CDR3 bases: TGTGCCAGCACCCAGGAACCGGTGGACACTGAAGCTTTCTTT. Encoded protein: CASTQEPVDTEAFF.

In its sample, this clonotype was seen a few times. This chain joins TRBV20-1 and TRBJ2-1; D is perhaps TRBD1 or TRBD2 (5 bases each). CDR1 is DFQATT and CDR2 is SNEGSKA in the germline V gene (reference sequence). This CDR3 spans 14 amino acids. The CDR3 region is CRPVSGLSYNEQFF. The CDR3 DNA reads as TGCAGGCCCGTGTCGGGGCTCTCCTACAATGAGCAGTTCTTC.

CDR3 region: CASSSRDPENTIYF. The CDR3 DNA is TGTGCCAGCAGTTCCAGGGACCCTGAAAACACCATATATTTT. This chain connects TRBV27 to TRBJ1-3; D perhaps matches TRBD1 (5 bases). CDR3 length: 14 residues. Germline lookup yields CDR1 MNHEY and CDR2 SMNVEV (reference sequence). The V end lost 4 bases, the J end lost 6 bases, and 13 bases lay between the germline ends.

The chain uses TRBV12-3 or TRBV12-4 and TRBJ2-5, with 10 bases aligning to TRBD1. Losses at the gene ends were 4 bases for V and 0 bases for J; bases not matched to a gene: 5. The CDR3 loop spans 16 amino acids. CDR3 nucleotide sequence: TGTGCCAGCAGTTGGGGGGACAGGGGTCACCAAGAGACCCAGTACTTC. It codes for CASSWGDRGHQETQYF.

This chain joins TRBV10-3 and TRBJ1-2, with D perhaps TRBD1 (5 bases). Germline CDR1 is ENHRY and CDR2 is SYGVKD. Trimming shortened V by 4 bases and J by 6 bases, and 15 bases separated the two germline ends. CDR3 length: 14 residues. The CDR3 region has the DNA TGTGCCATCAGTGGGGGACTCCGGGGGGATGGCTACACCTTC. As protein: CAISGGLRGDGYTF.

The genes are TRBV20-1 and TRBJ1-6; D ambiguous. Trimming took 1 base from V and 10 from J, leaving 8 bases between them. The germline CDR1 and CDR2 sequences are DFQATT and SNEGSKA (reference sequence). CDR3 length equals 12 residues. CDR3: CSARGDRSPLHF. In nucleotides, the CDR3 is TGCAGTGCTAGAGGGGATAGATCACCCCTCCACTTT.

This clonotype came up a few times. The rearrangement uses TRBV29-1 and TRBJ2-5; no firm D call. Germline V gene sequence: CDR1 SQVTM, CDR2 ANQGSEA. This CDR3 region has 16 residues. V gave up 2 bases and J gave up 3 bases, with 19 bases separating them. CDR3 in amino acids: CSVERRSGLLEETQYF. CDR3 DNA sequence: TGCAGCGTTGAAAGACGAAGTGGGCTGCTCGAAGAGACCCAGTACTTC. Combining the CDR3 with reference TRBV29-1 and TRBJ2-5 gives the whole variable domain SAVISQKPSRDICQRGTSLTIQCQVDSQVTMMFWYRQQPGQSLTLIATANQGSEATYESGFVIDKFPISRPNLTFSTLTVSNMSPEDSSIYLCSVERRSGLLEETQYFGPGTRLLVL.

This clonotype appeared a single time. This sequence may be a read error, since a much larger clone differs from it by one base. The genes are TRBV15 and TRBJ1-4, with 8 bases fitting TRBD1. This CDR3 is built from 13 residues. Germline CDR1 and CDR2: LNHNV and YYDKDF (reference sequence). CDR3 in amino acids: CATRDPGQEKLYF. CDR3 nucleotide sequence: TGTGCCACCAGAGACCCGGGACAGGAAAAACTGTATTTT.

The chain is built from TRBV20-1 and TRBJ2-1, with D unresolved. V lost 1 base and J 7 bases, leaving 17 bases between the germline ends. Germline CDR1 reads DFQATT; CDR2 reads SNEGSKA (reference sequence). The CDR3 loop spans 15 amino acids. The CDR3 sequence is CSARAPPSRSNEQFF. The CDR3 nucleotides read TGCAGTGCTAGAGCCCCCCCTTCGAGATCTAATGAGCAGTTCTTC.

This clonotype was detected a few times. The chain links TRBV4-2 to TRBJ1-3; no definite D call. Germline-derived CDR1 and CDR2 are LGHNA and YNFKEQ. V gave up 0 bases and J gave up 1 base, with 10 bases separating them. CDR3 length: 16 residues. The CDR3 DNA is TGTGCCAGCAGCCAAGATCCCACAGTATCTGGAAACACCATATATTTT. Its protein is CASSQDPTVSGNTIYF.

This clonotype was seen a handful of times. This chain links TRBV25-1 with TRBJ2-1; 8 nucleotides align to TRBD1. This CDR3 has 14 amino acids. Germline trimming cut 1 base from V and 15 bases from J; bases unmatched to any gene: 11. The germline V gene has CDR1 MGHDK and CDR2 SYGVNS. This CDR3 is CASSESRRGRRAFF. The CDR3 DNA reads as TGTGCCAGCAGTGAATCCCGCAGGGGGCGCAGGGCGTTCTTC.

The chain is built from TRBV5-1 and TRBJ2-5, with 7 bases lining up with TRBD1. Germline-derived CDR1 and CDR2 are SGHRS and YFSETQ. This CDR3 is built from 15 residues. V lost 4 bases to trimming and J lost 2 bases; unmatched junction nucleotides: 8. The CDR3 reads CASSRGRDRQETQYF. DNA of the CDR3: TGCGCCAGCAGCCGTGGACGGGACAGACAAGAGACCCAGTACTTC. The full variable domain, with the rest looked up from reference TRBV5-1 and TRBJ2-5, is KAGVTQTPRYLIKTRGQQVTLSCSPISGHRSVSWYQQTPGQGLQFLFEYFSETQRNKGNFPGRFSGRQFSNSRSEMNVSTLELGDSALYLCASSRGRDRQETQYFGPGTRLLVL.

This clonotype was recorded a few times. This rearrangement joins TRBV25-1 to TRBJ1-1; D may be TRBD1 (6 bases). The germline CDR1 and CDR2 sequences are MGHDK and SYGVNS. V lost 6 bases and J lost 0, with 17 bases in between. This CDR3 is built from 16 residues. This CDR3 reads CASRRWGAGMNTEAFF. CDR3 DNA: TGTGCCAGCAGGAGGTGGGGGGCGGGCATGAACACTGAAGCTTTCTTT.

With respect to this clonotype: A junction end diverges from the germline sequence, so it may reflect a read error. This chain connects TRBV11-3 to TRBJ2-5; D is uncertain. The CDR3 runs to 8 residues. CDR1 and CDR2 from the germline V gene are SGHNT and YENEEA. The CDR3 nucleotides read TGTGCCAGCAGCCCATTCCCCTTC. Translating it yields CASSPFPF.

The genes are TRBV14 and TRBJ2-7; TRBD2 aligns across 10 bases. Germline-derived CDR1 and CDR2 are SGHDN and FVKESK. This CDR3 region has 15 residues. V shed 4 bases and J 5 bases; nucleotides not matched to a gene: 8. The chain's CDR3 is CASSRLGLASHEQYF. CDR3 nucleotide sequence: TGTGCCAGCAGCCGCCTGGGACTAGCGTCCCACGAGCAGTACTTC.

This clonotype was detected only a few times. This sequence joins TRBV6-1 and TRBJ2-7; TRBD2 is a possible D gene (6 bases). V was clipped by 6 bases and J by 0 bases, with 18 bases between them. Germline CDR1 MNHNS, CDR2 SASEGT. This CDR3 region has 16 residues. DNA for the CDR3: TGTGCCAGCAGCCCCGACCTAGCGCCTTCCTCCTACGAGCAGTACTTC. Translated, it gives CASSPDLAPSSYEQYF.

The chain employs TRBV27 and TRBJ2-1; TRBD2 might be the D (5 bases). There are 15 residues in the CDR3. V shed 8 bases and J shed 1 base, with 15 bases lying between them. The germline V gene encodes CDR1 MNHEY and CDR2 SMNVEV (reference sequence). The CDR3 region is CASAELGESYNEQFF. The CDR3 region has the DNA TGTGCCAGCGCCGAACTGGGAGAATCCTACAATGAGCAGTTCTTC.

The chain recombines TRBV27 with TRBJ2-5; 11 bases match TRBD1. Germline CDR1 is MNHEY and CDR2 is SMNVEV (reference sequence). The junction had 9 bases not matched to a gene; V was cut back by 5 bases and J by 4 bases. There are 16 residues in the CDR3. CDR3 sequence: CASSDGQGAFLETQYF. The CDR3 DNA sequence: TGTGCCAGCAGTGACGGACAGGGGGCTTTTCTAGAGACCCAGTACTTC.

V usage is TRBV4-1 and J usage is TRBJ1-2; 7 nucleotides line up with TRBD1. Germline CDR1 reads MGHRA; CDR2 reads YSYEKL. Trimming took 2 bases from V and 6 from J; bases not matched to a gene: 12. This CDR3 spans 16 amino acids. The CDR3 here is CASSQLNRGKGNGYTF. The CDR3 DNA sequence: TGCGCCAGCAGCCAACTCAACAGGGGAAAGGGAAATGGCTACACCTTC.

The genes are TRBV4-3 and TRBJ2-3, with 7 bases that match TRBD2. V was pared by 4 bases and J by 6 bases, with 7 bases of the junction left unmatched. Per the germline V gene, CDR1 is LGHNA and CDR2 is YSLEER. The CDR3 contains 14 residues. CDR3 nucleotide sequence: TGCGCCAGCAGCCGTGGGGAGGGGTCGGATACGCAGTATTTT. It encodes CASSRGEGSDTQYF.

This clonotype has just a few counts. The V call is TRBV5-1, the J call TRBJ1-1, with 7 bases aligning to TRBD1. The CDR3 has 16 amino acids. CDR1 and CDR2 (germline): SGHRS, YFSETQ. With 4 bases clipped from V and 0 bases from J, the junction kept 9 bases outside the gene matches. The CDR3: CASSTDSTGLNTEAFF. Written as DNA, the CDR3 is TGCGCCAGCAGCACCGATTCGACAGGGTTGAACACTGAAGCTTTCTTT.

CDR3 nucleotides: TGCAGTGCTAGACGGCAGACCACCGGGGAGCTGTTTTTT. Its protein product is CSARRQTTGELFF. This chain joins TRBV20-1 and TRBJ2-2; D gene uncertain. The CDR3 has 13 residues. Between the trimmed V and J ends, which lost 2 bases and 4 bases, there was a span of 8 bases. Germline CDR1 DFQATT, CDR2 SNEGSKA (reference sequence).

In its sample, this clonotype was seen a few times. The rearrangement links TRBV6-1 to TRBJ1-5; no firm D call. The CDR3 spans 14 residues. Trimming took off 6 bases at V and 2 bases at J, with 11 bases between the two ends. CDR1 and CDR2 from the germline V gene are MNHNS and SASEGT. The CDR3 loop reads CASRVAWGNQPQHF. Written as DNA, the CDR3 is TGTGCCAGCAGGGTGGCATGGGGCAATCAGCCCCAGCATTTT.

This clonotype was counted a few times. The J gene is TRBJ1-2, the V gene TRBV20-1; 8 bases match TRBD1. CDR1 DFQATT and CDR2 SNEGSKA come from the germline V gene (reference sequence). J gave up 2 bases and V 6 bases, and 5 bases lay outside the gene matches. The CDR3 loop spans 13 amino acids. The CDR3 loop is CSAIRQGNYGYTF. The CDR3 bases are TGCAGTGCGATTAGACAGGGGAACTATGGCTACACCTTC.

Of note for this clonotype: A read error may account for a junction end that differs from germline. V gene TRBV20-1 combines with J gene TRBJ1-2, with 7 bases matching TRBD1. The CDR3 extends over 12 amino acids. Looked up from germline, CDR1 is DFQATT and CDR2 is SNEGSKA (reference sequence). CDR3 amino acids: CSARYTSGTADF. The CDR3 nucleotides are TGCAGTGCTAGATACACCTCCGGGACAGCCGACTTC.

The chain is built from TRBV9 and TRBJ2-7; TRBD2 aligns across 7 bases. The CDR3 is 14 amino acids. V lost 7 bases to trimming and J lost 2 bases; unmatched junction nucleotides: 9. The germline CDR1 and CDR2 sequences are SGDLS and YYNGEE. The CDR3 DNA sequence: TGTGCCAGCGGCCCAAGCGGGACCACCTACGAGCAGTACTTC. Its protein is CASGPSGTTYEQYF.

The chain recombines TRBV20-1 with TRBJ2-3; TRBD2 is a possible D gene (6 bases). Germline CDR1 reads DFQATT; CDR2 reads SNEGSKA (reference sequence). The CDR3 has 14 amino acids. The V and J ends lost 5 bases and 5 bases respectively, with 17 bases between them. CDR3 amino acids: CSADAGPDGDTQYF. CDR3 in DNA: TGCAGTGCTGACGCGGGACCCGACGGAGATACGCAGTATTTT.